These 29 T cell receptor beta chains were all obtained from the same sample, sequenced in a study of blood T cell repertoires in COVID-19. The data were produced by immunoSEQ multiplex PCR, yet TCRdb's version contains in-frame clones alone and is incomplete. There are roughly 100,000 clones in the sample; about four fifths occur only once, and about 10% lies in the top ten. Sequenced sample: peripheral blood. Receptors were obtained from a woman of 80 years or more with acute or convalescent COVID-19.

The V gene is TRBV7-9, the J gene TRBJ2-1; the match to TRBD2 covers 14 bases. The ends lost 6 bases at V and 8 bases at J; junction bases unmatched: 9. Germline V gene data show CDR1 as SEHNR and CDR2 as FQNEAQ (reference sequence). The CDR3 extends over 16 amino acids. The CDR3 sequence is CASSLSGTSGRDEQFF. The CDR3 nucleotides read TGTGCCAGCAGTTTGTCCGGGACTAGCGGGAGAGATGAGCAGTTCTTC.

The CDR3 bases are TGTGCCACCCGAGGACCCTCAGGGGGCGGGGAGCAGTACTTC. Translated, it gives CATRGPSGGGEQYF. The V and J genes are TRBV24-1 and TRBJ2-7; 8 nucleotides line up with TRBD1. The ends lost 9 bases at V and 7 bases at J; junction bases unmatched: 13. Looked up from germline, CDR1 is KGHDR and CDR2 is SFDVKD. The CDR3 spans 14 residues.

The chain employs TRBV18 and TRBJ1-1; D gene unclear. The V gene's germline CDR1 is KGHSH and CDR2 LQKENI. Trimming took 2 bases from V and 3 from J, leaving 10 bases between them. This CDR3 has 14 amino acids. The chain's CDR3 is CASSPMGGDTEAFF. CDR3 DNA sequence: TGTGCCAGCTCACCAATGGGAGGAGACACTGAAGCTTTCTTT.

The rearrangement joins TRBV7-2 to TRBJ2-7; TRBD2 might be the D (6 bases). Germline V gene lookup returns CDR1 SGHTA and CDR2 FQGNSA. The CDR3 runs 15 residues. Trimming stripped 5 bases from V and 0 bases from J, with 14 bases between. This chain's CDR3 is CASSPALANSYEQYF. The CDR3 DNA is TGTGCCAGCAGCCCCGCTCTAGCGAACTCCTACGAGCAGTACTTC.

The V call is TRBV5-1, the J call TRBJ2-1; a possible D gene is TRBD2 (6 bases). Trimming removed 0 bases from V and 6 bases from J, with 13 bases in between. This CDR3 contains 15 residues. Germline CDR1 and CDR2: SGHRS and YFSETQ. The CDR3 is CASSLDGRGGNEQFF. In DNA, the CDR3 is TGCGCCAGCAGCTTGGACGGGAGAGGAGGCAATGAGCAGTTCTTC.

The chain has TRBV4-3 and TRBJ1-1; TRBD1 matches 8 bases. The CDR3 extends over 17 amino acids. CDR1 LGHNA and CDR2 YSLEER come from the germline V gene. V shed 0 bases and J 5 bases; nucleotides not matched to a gene: 11. CDR3 sequence (DNA): TGCGCCAGCAGCCAAGAAGGCACCGCAGGGGGCAGAACTGAAGCTTTCTTT. It translates to CASSQEGTAGGRTEAFF.

V gene TRBV5-5 combines with J gene TRBJ2-5; D ambiguous. Germline V gene data show CDR1 as SGHKS and CDR2 as YYEKEE (reference sequence). V shed 1 base and J shed 4 bases, with 8 bases lying between them. This CDR3 spans 13 amino acids. CDR3 sequence reads: CASSLLPLETQYF. In nucleotides, the CDR3 is TGTGCCAGCAGCTTGCTCCCCTTAGAGACCCAGTACTTC.

V usage is TRBV10-3 and J usage is TRBJ2-7; 7 bases fit TRBD2. Germline CDR1 and CDR2: ENHRY and SYGVKD. V shed 0 bases and J 4 bases; nucleotides not matched to a gene: 12. The CDR3 contains 17 residues. The chain's CDR3 is CAISESNVGGRKYEQYF. CDR3 nucleotide sequence: TGTGCCATCAGTGAGTCAAATGTCGGCGGGAGAAAGTACGAGCAGTACTTC.

This clone has just one count. A read error may produce the germline difference seen at one junction end. The chain has TRBV24-1 and TRBJ1-4; perhaps TRBD1 as D (6 bases). Germline V gives CDR1 KGHDR, CDR2 SFDVKD. This CDR3 comprises 13 residues. CDR3 amino acids: CATSDGGDEKLFF. The DNA for the CDR3 is TGTGCCACCAGTGATGGGGGCGATGAGAAACTGTTTTTT.

The chain has TRBV12-3 or TRBV12-4 and TRBJ2-1; TRBD2 might be the D (6 bases). The CDR3 is 13 amino acids. The V end was cut by 4 bases, the J end by 9 bases, with 13 bases between. CDR3 in amino acids: CASSWGRGGEQFF. DNA for the CDR3: TGTGCCAGCAGTTGGGGTCGGGGAGGTGAGCAGTTCTTC.

This clone was detected only once. This chain connects TRBV19 to TRBJ1-3; D possibly corresponds to TRBD1 (5 bases). Germline V gene data show CDR1 as LNHDA and CDR2 as SQIVND (reference sequence). V was clipped by 5 bases and J by 0 bases, with 8 bases between them. The CDR3 contains 14 residues. The CDR3 sequence is CASSEQASGNTIYF. CDR3 DNA sequence: TGTGCCAGTAGTGAACAGGCCTCTGGAAACACCATATATTTT. Based on the CDR3 plus reference TRBV19 and TRBJ1-3, the full variable domain is DGGITQSPKYLFRKEGQNVTLSCEQNLNHDAMYWYRQDPGQGLRLIYYSQIVNDFQKGDIAEGYSVSREKKESFPLTVTSAQKNPTAFYLCASSEQASGNTIYFGEGSWLTVV.

In DNA, the CDR3 is TGTGCCAGCAGCATCCTTACGGGGGGGCGTAATTCAGAGACCCAGTACTTC. Residues: CASSILTGGRNSETQYF. The chain uses TRBV11-2 and TRBJ2-5; 8 bases map to TRBD2. The CDR3 spans 17 residues. V lost 5 bases, J lost 4 bases, and 15 bases stayed unmatched. Per the germline V gene, CDR1 is SGHAT and CDR2 is FQNNGV.

The CDR3 region has the DNA TGTGCCAGCAGTTCCGGGACAAACTATGGCTACACCTTC. Protein product: CASSSGTNYGYTF. This chain connects TRBV6-4 to TRBJ1-2, with a tentative D call TRBD1 (6 bases). CDR1 is MRHNA, CDR2 SNTAGT, per germline. V was clipped by 5 bases and J by 2 bases, with 9 bases between them. CDR3 length: 13 residues.

The chain is built from TRBV10-3 and TRBJ2-1; 10 positions match TRBD2. CDR1 ENHRY and CDR2 SYGVKD come from the germline V gene. The V gene end was trimmed by 1 base and the J gene end by 4 bases; junction bases not matched to a gene: 7. The CDR3 spans 17 residues. CDR3 sequence: CAISEWERGGAYNEQFF. CDR3 nucleotide sequence: TGTGCCATCAGTGAGTGGGAGCGGGGGGGCGCGTACAATGAGCAGTTCTTC.

The chain uses TRBV6-5 and TRBJ1-1; the D is unclear. The CDR3 contains 13 residues. Germline V CDR1 and CDR2: MNHEY, SVGAGI. V was cut by 6 bases and J by 6 bases, with 14 bases left in between. The CDR3 is CASRSVAPAEAFF. CDR3 DNA: TGTGCCAGCAGGTCAGTGGCACCCGCTGAAGCTTTCTTT.

This clone was counted a single time. In DNA, the CDR3 is TGCGCCAGCAGCCAAGTCCTGAATCAGCCCCAGCATTTT. It specifies CASSQVLNQPQHF. The rearrangement links TRBV4-3 to TRBJ1-5; D is unresolved. From germline, CDR1 is LGHNA and CDR2 YSLEER. V lost 1 base, J lost 4 bases, and 5 bases lay in between. The CDR3 is 13 amino acids.

The table lists this clone with a count of one. The chain employs TRBV3-1 (or the pseudogene TRBV3-2) and TRBJ1-2, with 8 bases aligning to TRBD1. Germline CDR1 reads LGHDT; CDR2 reads YNNKEL (reference sequence). CDR3 length: 16 residues. Trimming cost V 3 bases and J 4 bases; bases outside gene matches: 10. In DNA form, the CDR3 reads TGTGCCAGCAGCCACGGTGACAGGGGAAGGATCTATGGCTACACCTTC. Translation: CASSHGDRGRIYGYTF.

J is TRBJ2-1 and V is TRBV7-9; D is undetermined. Germline V lookup: CDR1 SEHNR, CDR2 FQNEAQ (reference sequence). The CDR3 consists of 15 residues. Trimming took 5 bases from V and 1 from J, leaving 12 bases between them. CDR3 bases: TGTGCCAGCAGCCCCCCTGGCTTTTCCTACAATGAGCAGTTCTTC. It is translated as CASSPPGFSYNEQFF.

This clone was counted many times. The chain uses TRBV5-1 and TRBJ2-7; D is perhaps TRBD2 (7 bases). CDR1 and CDR2 from the germline V gene are SGHRS and YFSETQ. The germline V and J ends were trimmed by 4 bases and 1 base, with 18 bases remaining between them. The CDR3 is 16 amino acids. The CDR3: CASSPGATSRSYEQYF. CDR3 DNA sequence: TGCGCCAGCAGCCCGGGGGCGACTAGCCGATCCTACGAGCAGTACTTC.

This clone was detected a few times. The chain recombines TRBV7-9 with TRBJ2-1; 10 bases align to TRBD2. The V segment lost 5 bases and the J segment 9 bases; nucleotides outside the gene matches: 10. Germline V CDR1 and CDR2: SEHNR, FQNEAQ (reference sequence). There are 15 residues in the CDR3. CDR3 region: CASSPTGLAIGEQFF. The CDR3 region has the DNA TGTGCCAGCAGCCCGACGGGACTAGCGATCGGTGAGCAGTTCTTC.

This clone was detected only a few times. This sequence joins TRBV6-2 or TRBV6-3 and TRBJ2-5; TRBD1 aligns across 9 bases. The CDR3 loop spans 13 amino acids. The V and J ends lost 6 bases and 5 bases, in that order; junction bases with no gene match: 4. Germline V gene lookup returns CDR1 MNHEY and CDR2 SVGEGT. CDR3 in amino acids: CASSTGGEETQYF. As DNA, the CDR3 is TGTGCCAGCAGCACAGGGGGCGAGGAGACCCAGTACTTC.

This sequence joins TRBV5-1 and TRBJ2-1, with 7 bases aligning to TRBD2. J gave up 7 bases and V 4 bases, and 8 bases lay outside the gene matches. CDR1 and CDR2 from the germline V gene are SGHRS and YFSETQ. CDR3 length equals 14 residues. CDR3 sequence reads: CASSPGLVKNEQFF. CDR3 DNA sequence: TGCGCCAGCAGCCCTGGACTAGTGAAAAATGAGCAGTTCTTC.

The chain couples TRBV24-1 to TRBJ2-1, with TRBD2 matching over 8 bases. Germline V gives CDR1 KGHDR, CDR2 SFDVKD. The trim removed 3 bases at V and 7 bases at J, leaving 4 bases unmatched. The CDR3 runs 14 residues. CDR3 sequence reads: CATSDTGLANEQFF. The CDR3 nucleotides are TGTGCCACCAGTGATACCGGACTAGCTAATGAGCAGTTCTTC.

This clone was observed a few times. The rearrangement uses TRBV10-3 and TRBJ1-2; D remains unclear. V was shortened by 6 bases and J by 4 bases, with 18 bases between the two germline ends. The germline CDR1 and CDR2 sequences are ENHRY and SYGVKD. The CDR3 has 15 amino acids. DNA for the CDR3: TGTGCCATCAGCACCCCTGAGGGTTTAGGCTATGGCTACACCTTC. It specifies CAISTPEGLGYGYTF.

This clone came up a few times. The chain combines TRBV5-6 with TRBJ2-3, with 7 positions matching TRBD1. Trimming at V came to 7 bases and at J to 3 bases, leaving 2 bases not matched to a gene. The CDR3 consists of 12 residues. Germline V lookup: CDR1 SGHDT, CDR2 YYEEEE. Here the CDR3 reads CASGGQTDTQYF. Written as DNA, the CDR3 is TGTGCCAGCGGGGGACAGACAGATACGCAGTATTTT.

This clone was observed a few times. V and J are TRBV28 and TRBJ1-4, with D unclear. Germline-derived CDR1 and CDR2 are MDHEN and SYDVKM. The ends were cut back, 2 bases at V and 8 bases at J, with 15 bases in the middle. CDR3 length equals 15 residues. CDR3 sequence reads: CASSLTPGGGEKLFF. The CDR3 DNA is TGTGCCAGCAGTTTAACCCCGGGCGGCGGGGAAAAACTGTTTTTT.

The chain carries TRBV3-1 (or the pseudogene TRBV3-2) and TRBJ1-2; maybe TRBD1 (6 bases). Looked up from germline, CDR1 is LGHDT and CDR2 is YNNKEL (reference sequence). Trimming stripped 2 bases from V and 7 bases from J, with 11 bases between. There are 13 residues in the CDR3. The DNA of the CDR3 is TGTGCCAGCAGCCAAACAGGGAAGGGTGGCTACACCTTC. Its translation is CASSQTGKGGYTF.

This clone was picked up one time. This chain connects TRBV3-1 (or the pseudogene TRBV3-2) to TRBJ2-5; 10 bases agree with TRBD2. Germline assignment: CDR1 LGHDT and CDR2 YNNKEL (reference sequence). This CDR3 has 17 amino acids. The J segment lost 1 base and the V segment lost 0 bases, leaving 5 bases of the junction unmatched. The CDR3, as DNA: TGTGCCAGCAGCCAAGATGCCCGACTAGCGGGCCAAGAGACCCAGTACTTC. Translation gives CASSQDARLAGQETQYF.

V usage is TRBV19 and J usage is TRBJ2-7; 7 nucleotides align to TRBD1. The V gene end was trimmed by 5 bases and the J gene end by 0 bases; junction bases not matched to a gene: 7. Germline CDR1 LNHDA, CDR2 SQIVND (reference sequence). CDR3 length equals 15 residues. CDR3 DNA: TGTGCCAGTAGTCCGCAGGGGGTTATCTCCTACGAGCAGTACTTC. Translating gives CASSPQGVISYEQYF.